The subject of this entry is one TCR beta chain. What it binds is unknown. These data come from a study of cytomegalovirus exposure and HLA in healthy donors. V shed 4 bases, J shed 2 bases, and the junction held 2 bases outside the gene matches. Looked up from germline, CDR1 is SGHDN and CDR2 is FVKESK. CDR3 length: 14 residues. Regarding the study as a whole: Despite most TCR sequences being rare, some public TCRs occurred in many donors. Association of a missense DCLRE1C variant with TCR beta V- and J-gene trimming was reported in a later analysis.

Each donor was nominally healthy when sampled (though unrecorded immune exposures were likely). This PCR relied on a set of 60 Vbeta primers and 13 Jbeta primers. TCRdb keeps only in-frame clones here, not all; method: immunoSEQ multiplex PCR. There are about 180,000 clones in the sample; around 82% occur only once, and 2% to 2.5% lies in the top ten. The sample taken for sequencing was PBMCs. The source of this sequence is a woman between 25 and 40 years old in good health and CMV-seropositive. The chain joins TRBV14 to TRBJ1-2; TRBD1 matches at 9 bases. CDR3 sequence: CASSRDRVNYGYTF. CDR3 DNA: TGTGCCAGCAGCCGGGACAGGGTAAACTATGGCTACACCTTC.